The rows below give T cell receptor beta chains drawn from one sample of a study of shared clonotypes between healthy human individuals. The protocol was immunoSEQ multiplex PCR, while the TCRdb copy is restricted to in-frame clones and leaves out a portion. The sample consists of roughly 2.2 million clones, roughly 93% of them appearing once. Sequencing was carried out using naive CD4+ T cells from PBMCs. All receptors come from a man between 18 and 35 years old in good health. Some clones in this sample may be carry-over from other donors' samples. Each CDR3 is given with its conserved first and last residue. D genes are given only for firm matches. Clone size, where shown, is once, few, many, or a class for clones that have expanded.

j_gene | abundance | v_gene | d_gene | CDR3nt | CDR3aa
TRBJ1-4 | NA | TRBV19 | TRBD1 | TGTGCCAGTAGTCCACAGGGGGCTCGAGAAAAACTGTTTTTT | CASSPQGAREKLFF
TRBJ1-5 | NA | TRBV5-1 | NA | TGCGCCAGCAGCTTGGGGTCGTTTCAGCCCCAGCATTTT | CASSLGSFQPQHF
TRBJ2-1 | NA | TRBV28 | NA | TGTGCCAGCAGCTCTTCCGAGGTGGTGCAGTTCTTC | CASSSSEVVQFF
TRBJ2-7 | NA | TRBV5-1 | TRBD1 | TGCGCCAGCAGCCCAGGGGACAGGGGAGCGGGGGAGCAGTACTTC | CASSPGDRGAGEQYF
TRBJ1-1 | NA | TRBV9 | NA | TGTGCCAGCAGCCCCTTTCAGGGGCTTGAAGCTTTCTTT | CASSPFQGLEAFF
TRBJ2-7 | NA | TRBV9 | NA | TGTGCCAGCAGCGTAGGGACAGCTAGCTCCTACGAGCAGTACTTC | CASSVGTASSYEQYF
TRBJ2-1 | NA | TRBV11-3 | NA | TGTGCCAGCAGCTTAGGATCACTCCCGAGTGAGCAGTTCTTC | CASSLGSLPSEQFF
TRBJ2-6 | NA | TRBV27 | NA | TGTGCCAGCAGCCGGGCTGGGGCCAACGTCCTGACTTTC | CASSRAGANVLTF
TRBJ2-1 | NA | TRBV6-4 | TRBD2 | TGTGCCAGCAGCGTTACTAGCGGGCCATACAATGAGCAGTTCTTC | CASSVTSGPYNEQFF
TRBJ2-2 | NA | TRBV12-5 | TRBD2 | TGTGCTAGTGGCTGGACTAGCGGGAGAGGCGGGGAGCTGTTTTTT | CASGWTSGRGGELFF
TRBJ1-1 | once | TRBV6-5 | TRBD1 | TGTGCCAGCAGTTACTCAGGGGGCCGCACTGAAGCTTTCTTT | CASSYSGGRTEAFF
TRBJ1-1 | NA | TRBV5-1 | NA | TGCGCCAGCAGCTGGGGTGGGGCCGAGCTCACTGAAGCTTTCTTT | CASSWGGAELTEAFF
TRBJ2-5 | NA | TRBV28 | NA | TGTGCCAGCAGTGCAGCTCAGGTGCAAGAGACCCAGTACTTC | CASSAAQVQETQYF
TRBJ1-6 | NA | TRBV4-2 | NA | TGTGCCAGCAGCCAGGGAGGTAGGGCAGGGGATTCACCCCTCCACTTT | CASSQGGRAGDSPLHF
TRBJ1-4 | NA | TRBV6-6 | NA | TGTGCCAGCACCTCTAATGAAAAACTGTTTTTT | CASTSNEKLFF
TRBJ2-7 | once | TRBV2 | NA | TGTGCCAGCCTTCTGGGGGAAACCTACGAGCAGTACTTC | CASLLGETYEQYF
TRBJ2-2 | NA | TRBV5-1 | TRBD2 | TGCGCCAGCAGCCCTCGGGGGGGACTAGCGGGGTTCGCGAACACCGGGGAGCTGTTTTTT | CASSPRGGLAGFANTGELFF
TRBJ2-2 | NA | TRBV5-4 | TRBD1 | TGTGCCAGCAGCTCGGGACAGGGGGACACCGGGGAGCTGTTTTTT | CASSSGQGDTGELFF
TRBJ2-2 | NA | TRBV5-1 | NA | TGCGCCAGCAGCTTGTCCGGGGAGCTGTTTTTT | CASSLSGELFF
TRBJ2-7 | NA | TRBV27 | TRBD1 | TGTGCCAGCAGTGACTTGACAGGGAGCTCCTACGAGCAGTACTTC | CASSDLTGSSYEQYF
TRBJ1-2 | NA | TRBV6-5 | NA | TGTGCCAGCAGCACCATCGACAGTCTTAACTATGGCTACACCTTC | CASSTIDSLNYGYTF
TRBJ2-5 | NA | TRBV7-6 | TRBD2 | TGTGCCAGCAGCTTAGTTTGGCTAGCGGGAGGGTCGGAGACCCAGTACTTC | CASSLVWLAGGSETQYF
TRBJ2-5 | once | TRBV9 | NA | TGTGCCAGCAGCGGCAGGGTTAAGGAAGAGACCCAGTACTTC | CASSGRVKEETQYF
TRBJ2-7 | NA | TRBV7-2 | NA | TGTGCCAGCAGCTTAGCGGGAGTCTACGAGCAGTACTTC | CASSLAGVYEQYF
TRBJ1-2 | NA | TRBV11-2 | NA | TGTGCCAGCAGACTAGATGGAGTACCACTCGGGAGCTATGGCTACACCTTC | CASRLDGVPLGSYGYTF
TRBJ2-5 | once | TRBV6-5 | TRBD1 | TGTGCCAGCAGTCGACAGGGCGTAGGGGAGACCCAGTACTTC | CASSRQGVGETQYF
TRBJ2-7 | NA | TRBV15 | NA | TGTGCCACCAGCAGAGTTGTGCCCTCGGACGAGCAGTACTTC | CATSRVVPSDEQYF
TRBJ2-7 | NA | TRBV5-3 | NA | TGTGCCAGAAGCCAACTCGCGGGGAACGAGCAGTACTTC | CARSQLAGNEQYF
TRBJ2-7 | NA | TRBV5-4 | TRBD1 | TGTGCCAGCAGCTCTACCGGGACAGGGGACTTCGAGCAGTACTTC | CASSSTGTGDFEQYF
TRBJ1-5 | once | TRBV5-1 | NA | TGCGCCAGCAGCTTGGGGGCAGGGTGGCAGCCCCAGCATTTT | CASSLGAGWQPQHF
TRBJ1-3 | NA | TRBV5-6 | NA | TGTGCCAGCAGCTTGTTTCCCAGGGGTGGAAACACCATATATTTT | CASSLFPRGGNTIYF
TRBJ2-1 | NA | TRBV5-4 | TRBD2 | TGTGCCAGCAGCTTGGGGGGACTAGCGGCTATAAATGAGCAGTTCTTC | CASSLGGLAAINEQFF
TRBJ2-2 | NA | TRBV5-1 | NA | TGCGCCAGCAGCTTAAGGTTTTCGGGGGACTCGAACACCGGGGAGCTGTTTTTT | CASSLRFSGDSNTGELFF
TRBJ2-5 | NA | TRBV6-5 | TRBD2 | TGTGCCAGCAGTCTTAGCGGGAGAGAGACCCAGTACTTC | CASSLSGRETQYF
TRBJ2-3 | NA | TRBV2 | TRBD2 | TGTGCCAGCAGCACACCGGGACTAGCGATTACAGATACGCAGTATTTT | CASSTPGLAITDTQYF